Following are 5 T cell receptor beta chains from one sample sequenced in a study of shared clonotypes between healthy human individuals. Assay: immunoSEQ multiplex PCR; the TCRdb copy retains only in-frame clones and omits some. Of 2 million to 2.5 million clones listed, approximately 94% were seen once; the top ten hold 0.36%. The sample taken for sequencing was naive CD4+ T cells from PBMCs. Documented subset: CD45RA+ positively selected. The receptor set was obtained from a young man in good health. Some clones in this sample may be carry-over from other donors' samples.

This chain uses TRBV2 with TRBJ1-1; the D gene is possibly TRBD1 (6 bases). Germline assignment: CDR1 SNHLY and CDR2 FYNNEI. V lost 8 bases, J lost 2 bases, and 12 bases lay in between. The CDR3 runs to 13 residues. The CDR3 sequence: CASELDSNTEAFF. DNA of the CDR3: TGTGCCAGCGAGCTGGACAGTAACACTGAAGCTTTCTTT.

This chain uses TRBV7-2 with TRBJ2-7, with unresolved D. The CDR3 is made up of 13 amino acids. Germline V CDR1 and CDR2: SGHTA, FQGNSA. V lost 5 bases and J 4 bases, leaving 12 bases between the germline ends. The CDR3 nucleotides are TGTGCCAGCAGCGTCAGGACCTCTTACGAGCAGTACTTC. This codes for CASSVRTSYEQYF.

Of note for this clone: Distinct nucleotide sequences in the sample also encode this CDR3. This rearrangement joins TRBV7-3 to TRBJ2-1; TRBD2 aligns across 7 bases. CDR3 length: 15 residues. V lost 5 bases and J lost 0; bases outside the gene matches: 4. From germline, CDR1 is SGHTA and CDR2 FQGTGA. The CDR3 bases are TGTGCCAGCAGCCTAGGACTAGTCTCCTACAATGAGCAGTTCTTC. The encoded protein is CASSLGLVSYNEQFF.

This clone was counted once. V is TRBV27 and J is TRBJ2-7; 9 nucleotides match TRBD1. CDR1 and CDR2 (germline): MNHEY, SMNVEV (reference sequence). The CDR3 runs 15 residues. V lost 0 bases, J lost 1 base, and 1 base stayed unmatched. CDR3 DNA: TGTGCCAGCAGTTTATCGGGACAGGGTTCCTACGAGCAGTACTTC. Its translation: CASSLSGQGSYEQYF.

This clone was detected only a few times. The chain employs TRBV10-3 and TRBJ2-1, with TRBD2 matching over 8 bases. The CDR3 sequence is 17 residues long. The J segment lost 3 bases and the V segment lost 2 bases, leaving 9 bases of the junction unmatched. Germline CDR1 and CDR2: ENHRY and SYGVKD. CDR3 loop: CAISEPGGSGNYNEQFF. The CDR3 nucleotides are TGTGCCATCAGTGAGCCCGGTGGTAGCGGGAACTACAATGAGCAGTTCTTC.